This TCR beta chain was recorded in a study of OX40 agonist ivuxolimab in advanced cancers. Germline lookup yields CDR1 SGHRS and CDR2 YFSETQ. The CDR3 runs to 18 residues. The V gene end was trimmed by 3 bases and the J gene end by 1 base; junction bases not matched to a gene: 12. Any history of autoimmune disease or systemic immunosuppression disqualified patients. The protocol was immunoSEQ multiplex PCR, while the TCRdb copy is restricted to in-frame clones and leaves out a portion. The sample has tens of thousands of clones, around 89% seen once. The chain links TRBV5-1 to TRBJ2-7, with TRBD2 matching over 11 bases. The sequence was obtained from an adult with an advanced solid tumor such as melanoma, head and neck, liver or kidney cancer. The starting material was CD4+ or CD8+ T cells sorted from blood, obtained in a trial of the OX40 agonist ivuxolimab. For the CDR3, the DNA is TGCGCCAGCAGCTATGGATCCTTTCTAGCGGGAGGTTCCTACGAGCAGTACTTC. It is translated as CASSYGSFLAGGSYEQYF.